The 27 T cell receptor beta chains in this list originate from one sample, sequenced in a study of molecular identifiers for immune sequencing clone quantification. Each CDR3 protein gets one entry after TCRdb re-called the PCR reads with MiXCR. The repertoire consists of about 500,000 distinct CDR3 sequences, with less than 30% occurring once and the leading ten covering approximately 0.8%. Material for sequencing was naive CD8+ T cells from blood, with Jurkat cell RNA spiked in. Subset specified: FACS-sorted CD8+CD4-CCR7+CD45RA+ naive T cells. These TCRs come from a human donor in good health. Some libraries in this study had Jurkat cell RNA spiked in.

At least ten counts were recorded for this clonotype. This chain links TRBV20-1 with TRBJ2-7; D not certain. The CDR3 contains 15 residues. V shed 0 bases and J shed 2 bases, with 14 bases lying between them. Germline CDR1 DFQATT, CDR2 SNEGSKA (reference sequence). CDR3: CSARDLQLDPYEQYF. The CDR3 region has the DNA TGCAGTGCTAGAGATTTGCAGTTAGATCCCTACGAGCAGTACTTC.

This clonotype was recorded at least ten times. The J gene is TRBJ2-3, the V gene TRBV29-1; TRBD2 matches at 10 bases. The CDR3 consists of 13 residues. CDR1 is SQVTM, CDR2 ANQGSEA, per germline. V trimming: 6 bases; J trimming: 4 bases; junction bases outside the gene matches: 4. Here the CDR3 reads CSVRTSGADTQYF. The CDR3 bases are TGCAGCGTACGGACTAGCGGTGCAGATACGCAGTATTTT.

This clonotype was observed a few times. The chain has TRBV9 and TRBJ1-6, with D maybe TRBD1 (6 bases). Trimming removed 0 bases from V and 7 bases from J, with 11 bases in between. From germline, CDR1 is SGDLS and CDR2 YYNGEE. This CDR3 has 15 amino acids. CDR3 nucleotide sequence: TGTGCCAGCAGCGTAGGGGGGGGCACAAATTCACCCCTCCACTTT. Amino acids: CASSVGGGTNSPLHF.

About this clonotype: One end of the junction varies from germline; a read error may be responsible. This chain joins TRBV7-9 and TRBJ1-5; a weak D match, TRBD1 (5 bases). Germline CDR1 reads SEHNR; CDR2 reads FQNEAQ (reference sequence). This CDR3 is 14 amino acids long. CDR3 loop: CASGLGQGNQPQHF. CDR3 sequence (DNA): TGTGCCAGCGGCTTAGGACAAGGGAACCAGCCCCAGCATTTT.

The table lists this clonotype with many counts. V is TRBV9 and J is TRBJ2-2; D is uncertain. V was trimmed by 2 bases and J by 0 bases, leaving 14 bases between them. The CDR3 runs to 17 residues. CDR1 SGDLS and CDR2 YYNGEE come from the germline V gene. The CDR3 here is CASSVGKDHANTGELFF. CDR3 nucleotide sequence: TGTGCCAGCAGCGTTGGGAAAGATCACGCGAACACCGGGGAGCTGTTTTTT.

This clonotype was picked up a small number of times. The chain couples TRBV7-9 to TRBJ1-1, with no clear D. This CDR3 contains 18 residues. V lost 1 base and J 5 bases, leaving 23 bases between the germline ends. Germline loops: CDR1 SEHNR, CDR2 FQNEAQ (reference sequence). This chain's CDR3 is CASSLVGLGRETGTEAFF. DNA for the CDR3: TGTGCCAGCAGCTTAGTGGGGTTAGGGCGCGAGACGGGTACTGAAGCTTTCTTT.

This clonotype occurred a few times. The rearrangement uses TRBV4-1 and TRBJ2-7; the D gene is possibly TRBD1 (7 bases). The V gene's germline CDR1 is MGHRA and CDR2 YSYEKL. V lost 1 base to trimming and J lost 4 bases, with 17 bases between them. CDR3 length: 16 residues. The CDR3: CASSQASAGQRYEQYF. The CDR3 region has the DNA TGCGCCAGCAGCCAAGCCAGTGCGGGACAGAGGTACGAGCAGTACTTC.

This clonotype was seen only a few times. J is TRBJ1-2 and V is TRBV29-1; TRBD1 aligns across 7 bases. CDR1 and CDR2 (germline): SQVTM, ANQGSEA. J gave up 3 bases and V 5 bases, and 6 bases lay outside the gene matches. The CDR3 length is 13 residues. This CDR3 reads CSVRQGGDYGYTF. The CDR3 region has the DNA TGCAGCGTTAGGCAGGGGGGCGACTATGGCTACACCTTC.

This clonotype showed up just a few times. The V gene is TRBV6-6, the J gene TRBJ2-3; TRBD1 is a possible D gene (5 bases). The CDR3 runs to 13 residues. V gave up 7 bases and J gave up 4 bases, with 12 bases separating them. Germline CDR1 reads MNHNY; CDR2 reads SVGAGI (reference sequence). The CDR3 is CASNLGAADTQYF. Written as DNA, the CDR3 is TGTGCCAGCAACCTAGGGGCAGCAGATACGCAGTATTTT.

Notes on this clonotype: A much larger clone sits a single nucleotide away, making a read error possible. CDR3 DNA: TGCGCCAGCAGCCAAGGATTAGATGCGCAGTATTTT. Amino acids: CASSQGLDAQYF. The chain employs TRBV4-3 and TRBJ2-3, with no clear D. This CDR3 comprises 12 residues. The germline V gene has CDR1 LGHNA and CDR2 YSLEER.

This clonotype has only a few counts. This chain joins TRBV4-3 and TRBJ1-6; TRBD1 matches at 9 bases. From germline, CDR1 is LGHNA and CDR2 YSLEER. This CDR3 is built from 15 residues. The trim removed 1 base at V and 9 bases at J, leaving 4 bases unmatched. The DNA of the CDR3 is TGCGCCAGCAGCCAAGGGGGACAGGGCGTTTCACCCCTCCACTTT. Translated: CASSQGGQGVSPLHF.

The chain combines TRBV5-6 with TRBJ1-5, with unresolved D. Trimming left V 1 base short and J 3 bases short, with 5 bases between. The CDR3 sequence is 13 residues long. The germline CDR1 and CDR2 sequences are SGHDT and YYEEEE. CDR3 DNA sequence: TGTGCCAGCAGCTTGAACGTCAATCAGCCCCAGCATTTT. Amino acid sequence: CASSLNVNQPQHF.

As concerns this clonotype: A junction boundary mismatches the germline segment, possibly from a read error. This rearrangement joins TRBV5-5 to TRBJ2-1; D is uncertain. CDR1 is SGHKS, CDR2 YYEKEE, per germline (reference sequence). This CDR3 contains 15 residues. CDR3 DNA: TGTGCCAGCAGCCACTCTCGACCCTCCCACAATGAGCAGTTCTTC. Translating gives CASSHSRPSHNEQFF.

The sample holds a few counts of this clonotype. The gene calls are TRBV7-9 and TRBJ2-3, with a tentative D call TRBD1 (6 bases). Germline-derived CDR1 and CDR2 are SEHNR and FQNEAQ (reference sequence). V was trimmed by 5 bases and J by 1 base, leaving 16 bases between them. The CDR3 is 16 amino acids. CDR3 in amino acids: CASSTAIGGGTDTQYF. The CDR3 nucleotides are TGTGCCAGCAGCACAGCGATAGGGGGAGGCACAGATACGCAGTATTTT.

Only a few counts were recorded for this clonotype. This chain joins TRBV30 and TRBJ2-6; D is unclear. V lost 0 bases and J lost 3, with 6 bases in between. The germline gives CDR1 GTSNPN, CDR2 SVGIG (reference sequence). This CDR3 comprises 14 residues. The CDR3 coding sequence is TGTGCCTGGAGTGTAGAAATTGGGGCCAACGTCCTGACTTTC. It yields the protein CAWSVEIGANVLTF.

This clonotype has more than one count but fewer than ten. This chain joins TRBV29-1 and TRBJ2-7, with 11 bases identical to TRBD1. The junction had 2 bases not matched to a gene; V was cut back by 0 bases and J by 4 bases. Germline V gene data show CDR1 as SQVTM and CDR2 as ANQGSEA. This CDR3 is built from 14 residues. DNA for the CDR3: TGCAGCGTTGAAGATGGACAGGGGGCTTACGAGCAGTACTTC. This encodes CSVEDGQGAYEQYF.

This clonotype was seen at least ten times. This chain connects TRBV7-9 to TRBJ2-7; 11 bases agree with TRBD1. The J segment lost 4 bases and the V segment lost 3 bases, leaving 2 bases of the junction unmatched. Looked up from germline, CDR1 is SEHNR and CDR2 is FQNEAQ (reference sequence). This CDR3 is 14 amino acids long. CDR3 sequence (DNA): TGTGCCAGCAGCTTTGGGGACAGGGGGTACGAGCAGTACTTC. This codes for CASSFGDRGYEQYF. The full variable domain, rest sourced from reference TRBV7-9 and TRBJ2-7, is DTGVSQNPRHKITKRGQNVTFRCDPISEHNRLYWYRQTLGQGPEFLTYFQNEAQLEKSRLLSDRFSAERPKGSFSTLEIQRTEQGDSAMYLCASSFGDRGYEQYFGPGTRLTVT.

The chain employs TRBV27 and TRBJ1-5; TRBD1 is a possible D gene (6 bases). The V end was cut by 6 bases, the J end by 1 base, with 16 bases between. Looked up from germline, CDR1 is MNHEY and CDR2 is SMNVEV (reference sequence). The CDR3 spans 16 residues. The CDR3 DNA sequence: TGTGCCAGCAGCCTTGCAGGGGCCTGGAGCAATCAGCCCCAGCATTTT. This codes for CASSLAGAWSNQPQHF.

As for this clonotype: This may arise from a read error, as a much more abundant clone is one base away. This chain joins TRBV4-1 and TRBJ2-3; D not certain. V lost 2 bases, J lost 8 bases, and 8 bases lay in between. Per germline, CDR1 MGHRA and CDR2 YSYEKL. The CDR3 contains 12 residues. The chain's CDR3 is CASSQRPATQYF. CDR3 nucleotide sequence: TGCGCCAGCAGCCAACGCCCGGCTACGCAGTATTTT.

V and J are TRBV20-1 and TRBJ1-5; D is perhaps TRBD1 (6 bases). The length of the CDR3 is 17 residues. V lost 4 bases and J 0 bases, leaving 19 bases between the germline ends. The V gene's germline CDR1 is DFQATT and CDR2 SNEGSKA (reference sequence). The CDR3 spells CSAILGGALYSNQPQHF. In DNA form, the CDR3 reads TGCAGTGCTATTTTAGGGGGGGCCCTGTATAGCAATCAGCCCCAGCATTTT.

Details on this clonotype: Relative to the germline gene, one junction end is altered; a read error may explain this. The V call is TRBV20-1, the J call TRBJ1-2; 8 bases fit TRBD1. The CDR3 loop spans 14 amino acids. The germline CDR1 and CDR2 sequences are DFQATT and SNEGSKA (reference sequence). CDR3 nucleotide sequence: TGCAGTGCTAGATTCCGCAGGGGGCAGGATGGCCACACCTTC. This gives the protein CSARFRRGQDGHTF.

As DNA, the CDR3 is TGCGCCAGCAGCCAAGATTGGGCAGCCGGATATAGCAATCAGCCCCAGCATTTT. Residues: CASSQDWAAGYSNQPQHF. The chain combines TRBV4-3 with TRBJ1-5; no clear D. Trimming removed 0 bases at V and 0 bases at J, with 15 bases between. Per germline, CDR1 LGHNA and CDR2 YSLEER. The CDR3 extends over 18 amino acids.

This clonotype has a count of ten or more. The chain carries TRBV11-2 and TRBJ2-3; 8 nucleotides agree with TRBD2. CDR3 length equals 16 residues. The trim removed 6 bases at V and 2 bases at J, leaving 10 bases unmatched. Germline CDR1 and CDR2: SGHAT and FQNNGV. CDR3: CASRYLSGGATDTQYF. The CDR3 nucleotides are TGTGCCAGCAGGTATCTCTCCGGGGGGGCCACAGATACGCAGTATTTT.

This chain connects TRBV6-1 to TRBJ2-5; 7 nucleotides match TRBD2. Germline V lookup: CDR1 MNHNS, CDR2 SASEGT. Trimming cost V 5 bases and J 3 bases; bases outside gene matches: 9. The CDR3 consists of 15 residues. In DNA, the CDR3 is TGTGCCAGCAGTAAAGGACTAGGATGGGAAGAGACCCAGTACTTC. Its translation is CASSKGLGWEETQYF.

As regards this clonotype: This clone may be a read error of a much larger clone one base away. This chain links TRBV12-3 or TRBV12-4 with TRBJ1-1; TRBD1 aligns across 8 bases. V gave up 10 bases and J gave up 0 bases; unmatched junction bases: 7. CDR3 length: 14 amino acids. The CDR3 DNA reads TGTGCCATCAATCCGGGACAGGTGAACACTGAAGCTTTCTTT. This encodes CAINPGQVNTEAFF.

This clonotype appeared a few times. The V call is TRBV27, the J call TRBJ2-7; 9 bases are a match to TRBD2. The CDR3 runs 15 residues. The V segment lost 6 bases and the J segment 0 bases; nucleotides outside the gene matches: 6. Germline loops: CDR1 MNHEY, CDR2 SMNVEV (reference sequence). The CDR3 DNA is TGTGCCAGCAGCCTTGGACTAGCGCACTCCTACGAGCAGTACTTC. As protein: CASSLGLAHSYEQYF.

This clonotype turned up a few times. This chain connects TRBV6-6 to TRBJ2-1; maybe TRBD2 (5 bases). Germline CDR1 is MNHNY and CDR2 is SVGAGI (reference sequence). The CDR3 spans 16 residues. V shed 0 bases and J shed 6 bases, with 15 bases lying between them. CDR3 residues: CASSYSELLASNEQFF. CDR3 DNA sequence: TGTGCCAGCAGTTACTCGGAGCTGCTAGCTTCCAATGAGCAGTTCTTC.